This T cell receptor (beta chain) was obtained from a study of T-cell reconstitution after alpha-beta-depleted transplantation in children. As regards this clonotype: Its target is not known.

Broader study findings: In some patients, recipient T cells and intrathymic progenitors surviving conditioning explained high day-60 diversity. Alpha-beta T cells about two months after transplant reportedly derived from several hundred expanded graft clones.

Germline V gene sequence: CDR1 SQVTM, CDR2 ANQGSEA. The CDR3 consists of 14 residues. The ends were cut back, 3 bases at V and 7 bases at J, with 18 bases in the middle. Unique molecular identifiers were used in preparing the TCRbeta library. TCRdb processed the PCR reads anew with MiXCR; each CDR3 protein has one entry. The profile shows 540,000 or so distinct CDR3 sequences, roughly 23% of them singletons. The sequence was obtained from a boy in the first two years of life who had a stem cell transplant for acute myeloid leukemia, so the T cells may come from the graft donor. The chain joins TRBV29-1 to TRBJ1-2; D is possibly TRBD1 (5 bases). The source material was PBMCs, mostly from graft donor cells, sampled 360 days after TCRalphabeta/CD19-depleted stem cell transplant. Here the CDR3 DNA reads TGCAGCGTTGAGGGGCAGGGATTGTTCTTTGGCTACACCTTC. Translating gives CSVEGQGLFFGYTF.